Sequencing of this T cell receptor (beta chain) was carried out in a study of T cell responses to AZD1222 COVID-19 vaccine. The CDR3 covers 14 residues. Between the trimmed V and J ends, which lost 0 bases and 4 bases, there was a span of 8 bases. The germline V gene encodes CDR1 SGHRS and CDR2 YFSETQ. Profiling relied on immunoSEQ multiplex PCR, and the TCRdb table lists in-frame clones only, not all of them. Here the sample spans 140,000 to 150,000 clones, 70% to 90% being singletons. On this clone: The sample holds other DNA sequences that translate to the same CDR3.

This TCR derives from an adult in good health. The material was peripheral blood, obtained on day 0 of AZD1222 vaccination. The rearrangement links TRBV5-1 to TRBJ1-3, with unresolved D. The DNA for the CDR3 is TGCGCCAGCAGCTTGGGAGGTACAGGAAACACCATATATTTT. Translation: CASSLGGTGNTIYF.